The clone carrying this TCR beta chain has only a few counts. The CDR3 has 15 amino acids. V gave up 4 bases and J gave up 6 bases, with 19 bases separating them. CDR1 SGHRS and CDR2 YFSETQ come from the germline V gene. The data originate from a study of blood T cells in healthy people across ages. Through a sample-barcoded 5' primer and a J-beta primer mix, a second PCR was run for about 6 to 11 cycles. TCRdb processed the 5' RACE reads anew with MiXCR; each CDR3 protein has one entry. Counted here are approximately 800,000 distinct CDR3 sequences, 35% to 40% occurring once; the ten biggest clones make up 10% to 15%.

Material: blood. The chain uses TRBV5-1 and TRBJ1-2, with D unresolved. The TCR comes from a man between 18 and 29 years old in good health. CDR3 loop: CASSPDPQLADGYTF. For the CDR3, the DNA is TGCGCCAGCAGCCCGGACCCTCAACTGGCGGATGGCTACACCTTC. Using reference TRBV5-1 and TRBJ1-2 for the parts outside the CDR3, the full variable domain is KAGVTQTPRYLIKTRGQQVTLSCSPISGHRSVSWYQQTPGQGLQFLFEYFSETQRNKGNFPGRFSGRQFSNSRSEMNVSTLELGDSALYLCASSPDPQLADGYTFGSGTRLTVV.